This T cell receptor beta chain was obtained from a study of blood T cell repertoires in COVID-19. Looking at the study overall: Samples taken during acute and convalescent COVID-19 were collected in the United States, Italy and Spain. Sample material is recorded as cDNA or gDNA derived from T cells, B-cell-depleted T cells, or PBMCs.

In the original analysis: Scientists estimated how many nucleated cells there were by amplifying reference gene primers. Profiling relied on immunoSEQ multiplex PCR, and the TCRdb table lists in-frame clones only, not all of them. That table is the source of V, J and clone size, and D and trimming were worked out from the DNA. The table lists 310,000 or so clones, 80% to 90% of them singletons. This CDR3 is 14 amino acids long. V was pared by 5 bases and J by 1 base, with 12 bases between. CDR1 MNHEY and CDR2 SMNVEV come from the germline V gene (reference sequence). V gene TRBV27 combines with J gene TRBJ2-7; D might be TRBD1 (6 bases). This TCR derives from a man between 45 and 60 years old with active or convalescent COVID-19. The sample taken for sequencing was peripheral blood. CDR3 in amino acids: CASSPRQESYEQYF. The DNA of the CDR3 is TGTGCCAGCAGTCCCAGACAGGAATCCTACGAGCAGTACTTC.